This T cell receptor beta chain was retrieved from a study of blood T cells in healthy people across ages. About this clonotype: The antigen remains undetermined.

Primed by a sample-barcoded 5' primer and a J-beta primer mix, a second PCR proceeded for 7 to 11 cycles. TCRdb fed the 5' RACE reads into MiXCR, producing one record per CDR3 protein. The sample has about 1.4 million distinct CDR3 sequences; 59% are singletons. The CDR3 runs to 15 residues. Germline loops: CDR1 PRHDT, CDR2 FYEKMQ (reference sequence). Study-level findings and limits: Compared with aged donors, long-lived donors showed fewer expanded clones, suggesting selection. The CMV status of each donor remained undetermined, and this could have confounded shifts in expanded clonotypes. Older age went with lower TCR beta diversity per million T cells, in a roughly linear way.

The source material was blood. The rearrangement uses TRBV13 and TRBJ2-5, with 7 positions matching TRBD1. With the DNA end fitting TRBJ2-7 better, the J assignment may be wrong. The source of this sequence is a man between 18 and 35 years old in good health. The CDR3 sequence is CASSQRRKGANEQYF. The DNA for the CDR3 is TGTGCCAGCAGCCAACGTAGAAAGGGGGCAAACGAGCAGTACTTC.